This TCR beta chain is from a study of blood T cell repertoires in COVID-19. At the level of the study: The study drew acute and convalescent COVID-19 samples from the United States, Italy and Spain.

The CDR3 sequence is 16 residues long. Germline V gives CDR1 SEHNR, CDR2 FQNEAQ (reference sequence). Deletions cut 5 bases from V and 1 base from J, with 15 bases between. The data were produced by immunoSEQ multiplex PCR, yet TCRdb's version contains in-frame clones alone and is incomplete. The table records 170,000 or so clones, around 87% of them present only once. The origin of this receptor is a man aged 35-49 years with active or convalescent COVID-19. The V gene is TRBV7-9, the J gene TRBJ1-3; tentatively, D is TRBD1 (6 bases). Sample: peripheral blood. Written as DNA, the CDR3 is TGTGCCAGCAGCCCCCAGAACAGGGTGTCTGGAAACACCATATATTTT. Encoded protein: CASSPQNRVSGNTIYF.